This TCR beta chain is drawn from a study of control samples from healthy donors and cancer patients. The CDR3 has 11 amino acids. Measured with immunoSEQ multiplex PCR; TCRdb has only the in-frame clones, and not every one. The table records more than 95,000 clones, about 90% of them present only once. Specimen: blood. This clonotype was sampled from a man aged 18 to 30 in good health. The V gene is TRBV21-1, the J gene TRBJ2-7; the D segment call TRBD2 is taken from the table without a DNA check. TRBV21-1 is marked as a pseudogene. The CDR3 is CASSKGGEQYF. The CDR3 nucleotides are TGTGCCAGCAGCAAGGGGGGCGAGCAGTACTTC.